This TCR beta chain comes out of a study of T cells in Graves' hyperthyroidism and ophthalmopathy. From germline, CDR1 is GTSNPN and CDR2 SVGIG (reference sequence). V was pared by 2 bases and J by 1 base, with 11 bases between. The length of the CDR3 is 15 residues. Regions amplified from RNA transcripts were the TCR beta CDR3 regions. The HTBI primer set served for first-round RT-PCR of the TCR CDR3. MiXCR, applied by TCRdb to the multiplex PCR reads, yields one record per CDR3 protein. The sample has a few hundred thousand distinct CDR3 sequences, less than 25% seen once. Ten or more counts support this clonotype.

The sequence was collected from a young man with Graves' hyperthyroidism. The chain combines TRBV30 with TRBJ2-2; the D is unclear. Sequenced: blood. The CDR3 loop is CAWSLLMENTGELFF. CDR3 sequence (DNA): TGTGCCTGGAGTCTTTTGATGGAGAACACCGGGGAGCTGTTTTTT.